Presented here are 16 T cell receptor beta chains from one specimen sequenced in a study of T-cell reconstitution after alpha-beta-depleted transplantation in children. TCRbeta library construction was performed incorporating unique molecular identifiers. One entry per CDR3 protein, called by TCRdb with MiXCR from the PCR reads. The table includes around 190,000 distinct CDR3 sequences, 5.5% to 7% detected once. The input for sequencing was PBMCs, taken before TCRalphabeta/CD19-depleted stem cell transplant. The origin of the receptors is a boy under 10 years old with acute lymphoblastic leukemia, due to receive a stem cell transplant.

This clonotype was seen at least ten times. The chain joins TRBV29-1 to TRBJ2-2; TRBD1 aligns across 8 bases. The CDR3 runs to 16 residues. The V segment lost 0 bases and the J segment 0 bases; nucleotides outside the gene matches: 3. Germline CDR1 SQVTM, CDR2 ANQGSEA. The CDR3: CSVEDWGQANTGELFF. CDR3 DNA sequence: TGCAGCGTTGAAGACTGGGGACAGGCGAACACCGGGGAGCTGTTTTTT.

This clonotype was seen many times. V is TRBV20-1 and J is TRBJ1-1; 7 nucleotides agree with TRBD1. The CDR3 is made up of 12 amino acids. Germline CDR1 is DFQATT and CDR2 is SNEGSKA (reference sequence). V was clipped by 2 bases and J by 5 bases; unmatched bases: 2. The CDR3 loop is CSARRQGTEAFF. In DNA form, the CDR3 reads TGCAGTGCTAGACGACAGGGTACTGAAGCTTTCTTT.

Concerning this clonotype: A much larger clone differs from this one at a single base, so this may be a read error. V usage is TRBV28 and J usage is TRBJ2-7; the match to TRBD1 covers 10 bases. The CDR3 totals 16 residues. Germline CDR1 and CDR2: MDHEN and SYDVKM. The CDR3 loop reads CASSQGQGGSSYERYF. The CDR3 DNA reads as TGTGCCAGCAGCCAAGGACAGGGGGGTAGCTCCTACGAGCGGTACTTC.

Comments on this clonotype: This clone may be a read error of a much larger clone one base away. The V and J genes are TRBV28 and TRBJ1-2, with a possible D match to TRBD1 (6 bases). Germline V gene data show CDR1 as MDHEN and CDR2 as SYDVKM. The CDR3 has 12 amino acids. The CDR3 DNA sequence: TGTACCAGCAGTAGGACAGCAGCTGGCTACACCTTC. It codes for CTSSRTAAGYTF.

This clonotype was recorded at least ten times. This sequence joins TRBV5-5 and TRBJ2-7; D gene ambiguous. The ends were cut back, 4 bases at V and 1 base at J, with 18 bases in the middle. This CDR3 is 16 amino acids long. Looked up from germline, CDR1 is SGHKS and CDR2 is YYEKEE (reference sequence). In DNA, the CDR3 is TGTGCCAGCAGCCACGGACGCGTCCCTAGGTCCTACGAGCAGTACTTC. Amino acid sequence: CASSHGRVPRSYEQYF. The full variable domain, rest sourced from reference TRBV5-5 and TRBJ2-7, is DAGVTQSPTHLIKTRGQQVTLRCSPISGHKSVSWYQQVLGQGPQFIFQYYEKEERGRGNFPDRFSARQFPNYSSELNVNALLLGDSALYLCASSHGRVPRSYEQYFGPGTRLTVT.

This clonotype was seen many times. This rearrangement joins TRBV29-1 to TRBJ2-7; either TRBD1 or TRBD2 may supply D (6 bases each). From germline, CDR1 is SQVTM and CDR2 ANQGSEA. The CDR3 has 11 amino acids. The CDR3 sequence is CTGGHSYEQYF. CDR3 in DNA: TGCACCGGGGGACACTCCTACGAGCAGTACTTC.

CDR3 in amino acids: CASTIRSLASYTF. Here the CDR3 DNA reads TGTGCCAGCACCATCCGCAGCCTTGCGAGCTACACCTTC. The J gene is TRBJ1-2, the V gene TRBV2, with D unclear. Trimming shortened V by 7 bases and J by 9 bases, and 18 bases separated the two germline ends. The CDR3 loop spans 13 amino acids. Germline CDR1 SNHLY, CDR2 FYNNEI.

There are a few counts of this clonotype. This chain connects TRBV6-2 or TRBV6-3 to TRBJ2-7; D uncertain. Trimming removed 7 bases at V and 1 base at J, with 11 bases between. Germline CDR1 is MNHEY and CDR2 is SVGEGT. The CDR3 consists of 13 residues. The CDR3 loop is CASTHKGSYEQYF. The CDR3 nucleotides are TGTGCCAGCACTCACAAGGGTTCCTACGAGCAGTACTTC.

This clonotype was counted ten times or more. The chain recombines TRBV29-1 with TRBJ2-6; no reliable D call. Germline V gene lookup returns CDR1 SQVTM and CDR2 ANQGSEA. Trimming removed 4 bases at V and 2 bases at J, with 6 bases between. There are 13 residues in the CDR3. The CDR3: CSVVIAGANVLTF. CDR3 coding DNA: TGCAGCGTTGTTATAGCTGGGGCCAACGTCCTGACTTTC.

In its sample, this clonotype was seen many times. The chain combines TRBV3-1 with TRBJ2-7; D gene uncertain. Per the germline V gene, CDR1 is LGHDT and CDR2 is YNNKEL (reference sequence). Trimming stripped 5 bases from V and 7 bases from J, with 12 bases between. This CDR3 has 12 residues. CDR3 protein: CASSFVTWEQYF. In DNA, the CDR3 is TGTGCCAGCAGCTTTGTTACGTGGGAGCAGTACTTC.

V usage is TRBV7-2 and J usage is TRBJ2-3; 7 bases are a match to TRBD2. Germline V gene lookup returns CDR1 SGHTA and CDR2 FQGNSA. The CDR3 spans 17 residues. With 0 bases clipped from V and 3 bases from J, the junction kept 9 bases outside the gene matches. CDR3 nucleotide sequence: TGTGCCAGCAGCTTAGCACCCGGGGGGACCGGGACAGATACGCAGTATTTT. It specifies CASSLAPGGTGTDTQYF. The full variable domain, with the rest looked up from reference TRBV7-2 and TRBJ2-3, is GAGVSQSPSNKVTEKGKDVELRCDPISGHTALYWYRQSLGQGLEFLIYFQGNSAPDKSGLPSDRFSAERTGGSVSTLTIQRTQQEDSAVYLCASSLAPGGTGTDTQYFGPGTRLTVL.

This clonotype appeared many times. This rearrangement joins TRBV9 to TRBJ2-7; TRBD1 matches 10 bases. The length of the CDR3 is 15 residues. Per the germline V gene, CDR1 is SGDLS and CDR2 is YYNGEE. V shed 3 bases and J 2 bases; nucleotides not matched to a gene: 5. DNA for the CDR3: TGTGCCAGCAGCGACTCCGGGACAGGGGCCTACGAGCAGTACTTC. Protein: CASSDSGTGAYEQYF.

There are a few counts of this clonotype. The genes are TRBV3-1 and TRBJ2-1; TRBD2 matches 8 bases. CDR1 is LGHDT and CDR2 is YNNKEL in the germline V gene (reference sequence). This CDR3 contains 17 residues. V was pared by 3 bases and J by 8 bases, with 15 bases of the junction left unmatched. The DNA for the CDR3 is TGTGCCAGCAGCCAGACCTACGGGACTAGATTTAGCCATGAGCAGTTCTTC. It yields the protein CASSQTYGTRFSHEQFF.

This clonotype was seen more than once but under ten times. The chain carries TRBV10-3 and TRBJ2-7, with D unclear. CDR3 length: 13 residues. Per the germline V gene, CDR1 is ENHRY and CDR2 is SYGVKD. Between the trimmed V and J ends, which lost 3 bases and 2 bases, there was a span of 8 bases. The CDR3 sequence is CAISDRVPYEQYF. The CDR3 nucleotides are TGTGCCATCAGTGATCGAGTACCCTACGAGCAGTACTTC.

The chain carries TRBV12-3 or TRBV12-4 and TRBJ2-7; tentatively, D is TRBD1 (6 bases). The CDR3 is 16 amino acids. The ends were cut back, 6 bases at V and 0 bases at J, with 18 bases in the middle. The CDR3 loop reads CASSTTQGSSSYEQYF. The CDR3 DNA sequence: TGTGCCAGCAGCACTACACAGGGTTCGAGCTCCTACGAGCAGTACTTC.

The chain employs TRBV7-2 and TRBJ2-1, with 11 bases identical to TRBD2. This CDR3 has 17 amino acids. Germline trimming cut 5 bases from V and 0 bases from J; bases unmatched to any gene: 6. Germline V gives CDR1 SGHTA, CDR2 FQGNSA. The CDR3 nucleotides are TGTGCCAGCAGCGTGACTAGCGGGGCCCGCTCCTACAATGAGCAGTTCTTC. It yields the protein CASSVTSGARSYNEQFF.